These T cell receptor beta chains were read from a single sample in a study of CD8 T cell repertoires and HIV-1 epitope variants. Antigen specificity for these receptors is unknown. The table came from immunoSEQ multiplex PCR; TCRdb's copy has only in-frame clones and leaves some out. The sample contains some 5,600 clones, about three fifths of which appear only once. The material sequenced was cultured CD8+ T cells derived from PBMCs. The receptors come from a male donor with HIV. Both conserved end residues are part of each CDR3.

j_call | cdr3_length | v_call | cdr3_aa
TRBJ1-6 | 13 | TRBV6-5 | CASSYATSYELHF
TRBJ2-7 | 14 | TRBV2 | CASKAWDSSYEQYF
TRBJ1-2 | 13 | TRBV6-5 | CASRRTANYGYTF
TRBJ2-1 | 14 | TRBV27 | CASTYGTGGDEQFF
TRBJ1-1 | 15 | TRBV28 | CASSLPLTANTEAFF
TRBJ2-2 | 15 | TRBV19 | CASSITQAETGELFF
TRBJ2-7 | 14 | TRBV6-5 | CASSPVGSSYEQYF
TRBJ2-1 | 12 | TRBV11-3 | CASSLIYNEQFF
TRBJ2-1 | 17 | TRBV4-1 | CASSQDRPSGVYNEQFF
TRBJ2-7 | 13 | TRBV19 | CASSTSVSYEQYF
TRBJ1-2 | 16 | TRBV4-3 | CASSQDPVELDYGYTF
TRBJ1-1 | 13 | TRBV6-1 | CASSEAGGTEAFF
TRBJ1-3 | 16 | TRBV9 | CASSERLGLAGNTIYF
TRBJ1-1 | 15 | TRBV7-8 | CASSPWDSLNTEAFF
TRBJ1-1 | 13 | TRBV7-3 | CASSSTVNTEAFF
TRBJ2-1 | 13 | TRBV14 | CASRLAGEGEQFF
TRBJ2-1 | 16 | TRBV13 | CASSLNTRLAGDEQFF
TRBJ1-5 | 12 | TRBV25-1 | CASSVGRQPQHF
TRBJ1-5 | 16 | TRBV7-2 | CASSLNGQGFDQPQHF
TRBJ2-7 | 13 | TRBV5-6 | CASSSDRSYEQYF
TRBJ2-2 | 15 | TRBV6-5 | CASSPVDSNTGELFF
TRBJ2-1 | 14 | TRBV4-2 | CASSYGTGYNEQFF
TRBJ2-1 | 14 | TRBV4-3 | CASSPGTFYNEQFF
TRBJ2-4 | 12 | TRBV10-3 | CAIIRQGNIQYF
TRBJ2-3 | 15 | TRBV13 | CASSSRTSGRDTQYF
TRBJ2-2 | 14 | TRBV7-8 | CASSLGTGTGELFF
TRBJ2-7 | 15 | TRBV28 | CASSSNRDFSYEQYF
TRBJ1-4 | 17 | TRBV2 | CASSDWAGGSDNEKLFF
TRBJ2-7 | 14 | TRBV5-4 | CASSDSTVTYEQYF
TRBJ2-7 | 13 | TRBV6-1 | CAIRASEAYEQYF
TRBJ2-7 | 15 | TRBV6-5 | CASSYSEGNPYEQYF
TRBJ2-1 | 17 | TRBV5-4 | CASSPQGGLPADNEQFF
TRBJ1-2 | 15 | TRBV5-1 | CASSLATTGLDGYTF
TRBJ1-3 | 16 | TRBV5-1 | CASSLTGDPSGNTIYF
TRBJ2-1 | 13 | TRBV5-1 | CASSIGTANEQFF
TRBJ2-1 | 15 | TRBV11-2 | CASSSRGAEDNEQFF
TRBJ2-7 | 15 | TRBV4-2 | CASSQDLESTYEQYF
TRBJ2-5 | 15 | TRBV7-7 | CASSQGGAVQETQYF
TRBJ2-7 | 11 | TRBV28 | CASTGPYEQYF
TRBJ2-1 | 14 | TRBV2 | CASSEAGGYNEQFF
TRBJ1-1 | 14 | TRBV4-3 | CASSQDWGVTEAFF
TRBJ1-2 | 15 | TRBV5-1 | CASSSQDRLILGYTF
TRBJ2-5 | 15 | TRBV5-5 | CASSSAGIDQETQYF
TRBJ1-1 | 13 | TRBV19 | CASSNREDTEAFF
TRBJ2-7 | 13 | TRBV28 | CASSYGSSYEQYF
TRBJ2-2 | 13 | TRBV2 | CASNPGGSGELFF
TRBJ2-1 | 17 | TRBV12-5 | CASGFSPLAGAGDEQFF
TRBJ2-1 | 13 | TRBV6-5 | CASSYGITGEQFF